A selection of T cell receptor beta chains follows, all from one sample in a study of identifying expanded T cells in peripheral blood. Sequenced by immunoSEQ multiplex PCR; TCRdb stores in-frame clones only, minus some. This sample yields 90,000 to 100,000 clones, of which approximately 86% are seen a single time; approximately 5.4% belongs to the top ten. Sequenced: blood. These receptors all come from a person aged 18 to 75 in good health. CDR3s include the opening cysteine and the closing phenylalanine or tryptophan. Each record gives: clone size, J gene, D gene, V gene, CDR3 DNA, CDR3 protein. The D gene is left open where the match is weak. Size is stated for part of the rows, as once, few or many counts, or as a class when the clone is expanded.

. TRBJ2-3 . TRBV5-1 TGCGCCAGCAGTCCTCTACAGGGGACTAGCACAGATACGCAGTATTTT CASSPLQGTSTDTQYF
. TRBJ2-3 TRBD2 TRBV11-3 TGTGCCAGCAGCTCGGGACTAGCGGGAGGGAGCACAGATACGCAGTATTTT CASSSGLAGGSTDTQYF
few TRBJ2-5 . TRBV5-1 TGCGCCAGCAGCACCACAGGGACGCAAGAGACCCAGTACTTC CASSTTGTQETQYF
. TRBJ1-5 . TRBV5-7 TGTGCCAGCAGCCGGAGATGGGTATATCACCTCGGTGGCAATCAGCCCCAGCATTTT CASSRRWVYHLGGNQPQHF
. TRBJ2-7 TRBD1 TRBV2 TGTGCCAGCAGGCGGGGACAGGGCGAAGGGAAGTACTTC CASRRGQGEGKYF
once TRBJ2-1 TRBD2 TRBV5-6 TGTGCCAGCAGCTTGAACGGACTAGCGGGGTACAATGAGCAGTTCTTC CASSLNGLAGYNEQFF
. TRBJ2-2 . TRBV25-1 TGTGCCAGCAGACCAACTCGAGACGGTCCGACCACCGGGGAGCTGTTTTTT CASRPTRDGPTTGELFF
. TRBJ2-7 TRBD1 TRBV7-9 TGTGCCAGCAGTATCAAACAGGGGGGTGAGCAGTACTTC CASSIKQGGEQYF
. TRBJ2-7 . TRBV4-2 TGTGCCAGCAGGGCCCGTACAGATACAGTCTACGAGCAGTACTTC CASRARTDTVYEQYF
. TRBJ2-1 . TRBV29-1 TGCAGCGTTAGGCAGGGGTCCTACAATGAGCAGTTCTTC CSVRQGSYNEQFF
. TRBJ2-7 . TRBV7-6 TGTGCCGGCAGAGCCGACGGAGGAGGCGAGCAGTACTTC CAGRADGGGEQYF
. TRBJ2-3 TRBD1 TRBV5-1 TGCGCCAGCAGCTTAGGTCGGGGAGGGGACAGGGTCTCAGATACGCAGTATTTT CASSLGRGGDRVSDTQYF
. TRBJ1-5 TRBD1 TRBV5-1 TGCGCCAGCAGCTTGGACGGACAGGGACCCCAGCATTTT CASSLDGQGPQHF
once TRBJ1-1 . TRBV10-3 TGTGCCATCAGTGAGCCGGGAGCGACTGAAGCTTTCTTT CAISEPGATEAFF
. TRBJ2-5 TRBD2 TRBV4-1 TGCGCCAGCAGCCAAGACACGGGGGGGGTAGAGACCCAGTACTTC CASSQDTGGVETQYF
once TRBJ1-3 . TRBV30 TGTGCCTGGGGTGGGAGCACCTCTGGAAACACCATATATTTT CAWGGSTSGNTIYF
. TRBJ1-6 . TRBV6-6 TGTGCCAGCAGTATTACAGAATATAATTCACCCCTCCACTTT CASSITEYNSPLHF
. TRBJ1-3 . TRBV7-2 TGTGCCAGCAGCTTAAGGACGGGAGGAAACACCATATATTTT CASSLRTGGNTIYF
. TRBJ1-3 . TRBV11-2 TGTGCCAGCAGCTTAACCAACACCCGGGACGGCTCTGGAAACACCATATATTTT CASSLTNTRDGSGNTIYF
. TRBJ1-2 . TRBV7-8 TGTGCCAGCAGCAAAGATGGCGCTCTCTACTATGGCTACACCTTC CASSKDGALYYGYTF
. TRBJ1-5 . TRBV2 TGTGCCAGCAGTGAAGGCTGGACAGGCAATCAGCCCCAGCATTTT CASSEGWTGNQPQHF
. TRBJ1-2 . TRBV6-1 TGTGCCAGCAGTGAAGCGTATCGAGGAGACTATGGCTACACCTTC CASSEAYRGDYGYTF
. TRBJ2-2 . TRBV10-3 TGTGCCATCAGTGAGTCAGGAGCGGGACAGGCGGACACCGGGGAGCTGTTTTTT CAISESGAGQADTGELFF
. TRBJ1-1 . TRBV18 TGTGCCAGCTCACCTGGTATGAGGCAGAGGTCAGCTTTCTTT CASSPGMRQRSAFF
. TRBJ1-1 . TRBV5-1 TGCGCCAGCAGCTTGGGGGACACTGAAGCTTTCTTT CASSLGDTEAFF
. TRBJ2-6 . TRBV6-1 TGTGCCAGCAGTGAAGAGTTTTGGGGTACTGCTGGGGCCAACGTCCTGACTTTC CASSEEFWGTAGANVLTF
. TRBJ1-4 . TRBV27 TGTGCCAGCAGTTTATCACAGGGAACTAATGAAAAACTGTTTTTT CASSLSQGTNEKLFF
. TRBJ1-5 . TRBV6-1 TGTGCCAGCTCACTGTACTTCAGTAGCAATCAGCCCCAGCATTTT CASSLYFSSNQPQHF
. TRBJ2-1 TRBD2 TRBV7-2 TGTGCCAGCAGCTGGGTTGGTAGCGGGGCGTACAATGAGCAGTTCTTC CASSWVGSGAYNEQFF
. TRBJ2-1 TRBD2 TRBV7-2 TGTGCCAGCAGCACCATTGGGGCTAGCGGGAGTTCTAATGAGCAGTTCTTC CASSTIGASGSSNEQFF
. TRBJ1-5 TRBD1 TRBV6-1 TGTGCCAGCAGTGAACCCCCCCGACAGGGCAGCAATCAGCCCCAGCATTTT CASSEPPRQGSNQPQHF
. TRBJ2-6 . TRBV29-1 TGCAGCGTACTGGGTTTCTCTGGGGCCAACGTCCTGACTTTC CSVLGFSGANVLTF
. TRBJ2-3 . TRBV6-5 TGTGCCAGCAGTTACTCGATGCAGGGAGGCGCAGATACGCAGTATTTT CASSYSMQGGADTQYF
. TRBJ2-2 . TRBV18 TGTGCCAGCTCACCCCCAGGGGGGTCGAACACCGGGGAGCTGTTTTTT CASSPPGGSNTGELFF
. TRBJ1-1 . TRBV6-6 TGTGCCAGCAGTTACTCGATTCTGGAGAACACTGAAGCTTTCTTT CASSYSILENTEAFF
once TRBJ2-7 TRBD2 TRBV29-1 TGCAGCGTCGGGACTACTGCAAGATACGAGCAGTACTTC CSVGTTARYEQYF
. TRBJ1-1 . TRBV11-2 TGTGCCAGCAGCCCTGTACTCGCCTTGAGTGCTGAAGCTTTCTTT CASSPVLALSAEAFF
. TRBJ1-3 . TRBV5-4 TGTGCCAGCAGCTTTCGAACAGGGATTCGAAACACCATATATTTT CASSFRTGIRNTIYF
. TRBJ2-3 TRBD2 TRBV25-1 TGTGCCAGCAGTGAATCGGTAGCGGGAGGGTTATATGGAGATACGCAGTATTTT CASSESVAGGLYGDTQYF
. TRBJ1-1 . TRBV15 TGTGCCACCAGCAGAGGGGCCAGCAACTTCATGAACACTGAAGCTTTCTTT CATSRGASNFMNTEAFF
. TRBJ2-7 . TRBV6-1 TGTGCCAGCAGTGGGACTCACTCGGGCGAGCAGTACTTC CASSGTHSGEQYF
. TRBJ2-7 . TRBV5-6 TGTGCCAGCAGCTACTGGACAGTTTCTCTCGAGCAGTACTTC CASSYWTVSLEQYF
. TRBJ1-3 . TRBV5-1 TGCGCCAGCAGCCGGGCTGGCCCTAAGGACTCTGGAAACACCATATATTTT CASSRAGPKDSGNTIYF
. TRBJ1-4 . TRBV23-1 TGCGCCAGCATCACAGGGAATGAAAAACTGTTTTTT CASITGNEKLFF
once TRBJ1-5 . TRBV6-1 TGTGCCAGCAGTGAATACGTTTATAGCAATCAGCCCCAGCATTTT CASSEYVYSNQPQHF
. TRBJ2-7 TRBD2 TRBV11-3 TGTGCCAGCAGCATAGTAAGGGGACTAGCGGGTTACGAGCAGTACTTC CASSIVRGLAGYEQYF
. TRBJ2-3 TRBD1 TRBV19 TGTGCCAGTAGTGGCCTCTCGGGGACAGGCACGACAGATACGCAGTATTTT CASSGLSGTGTTDTQYF
. TRBJ1-2 TRBD1 TRBV10-3 TGTGCCATCAGTGAGTTGGACAGGGGGGACTATGGCTACACCTTC CAISELDRGDYGYTF
. TRBJ2-7 TRBD1 TRBV10-2 TGCGCCAGCACGGGCCCAGGGGGCGGCTACGAGCAGTACTTC CASTGPGGGYEQYF
. TRBJ2-5 . TRBV5-1 TGCGCCAGCAGCTTGCTGCAGATCCAAGAGACCCAGTACTTC CASSLLQIQETQYF
. TRBJ1-3 . TRBV2 TGTGCCAGCAGTTTGGGGGGAAACACCATATATTTT CASSLGGNTIYF
. TRBJ2-1 TRBD2 TRBV10-3 TGTGCCATTTCAGCGGGAATGGGCAATGAGCAGTTCTTC CAISAGMGNEQFF
. TRBJ2-7 . TRBV6-6 TGTGCCAGCGGGGGAGAAATTGCCTACGAGCAGTACTTC CASGGEIAYEQYF
. TRBJ1-2 . TRBV9 TGTGCCAGCAGCGTAGACGAGAACTATGGCTACACCTTC CASSVDENYGYTF
. TRBJ2-1 TRBD2 TRBV7-9 TGTGCCAGCAGCTATACCGGGACTAGCGGGGGGGTCCACAATGAGCAGTTCTTC CASSYTGTSGGVHNEQFF